The entry below gives a single T cell receptor beta chain sequence along with its context. Its specificity is not known. Only in-frame clones appear in the TCRdb table, and some are missing; sequencing was by immunoSEQ multiplex PCR. Of 150,000 to 180,000 clones in the sample, 80% to 90% are singletons; the top ten hold about 5.1%. The sample originates from a study of T cell responses to AZD1222 COVID-19 vaccine. Study-level findings and limits: Spike-spanning, vaccine-associated CD4 TCRs were dominant at 160-218 and 743-854.

Trimming removed 3 bases at V and 0 bases at J, with 12 bases between. Per the germline V gene, CDR1 is MGHRA and CDR2 is YSYEKL. CDR3 length equals 16 residues. The sequence was obtained from an adult in good health. Material: peripheral blood, obtained on day 0 of MenACWY control vaccination. The gene calls are TRBV4-1 and TRBJ2-1; D tentatively fits TRBD1 or TRBD2 (5 bases each). Here the CDR3 DNA reads TGCGCCAGCAGCCATAGGGGACCGTCCTCCTACAATGAGCAGTTCTTC. It codes for CASSHRGPSSYNEQFF.